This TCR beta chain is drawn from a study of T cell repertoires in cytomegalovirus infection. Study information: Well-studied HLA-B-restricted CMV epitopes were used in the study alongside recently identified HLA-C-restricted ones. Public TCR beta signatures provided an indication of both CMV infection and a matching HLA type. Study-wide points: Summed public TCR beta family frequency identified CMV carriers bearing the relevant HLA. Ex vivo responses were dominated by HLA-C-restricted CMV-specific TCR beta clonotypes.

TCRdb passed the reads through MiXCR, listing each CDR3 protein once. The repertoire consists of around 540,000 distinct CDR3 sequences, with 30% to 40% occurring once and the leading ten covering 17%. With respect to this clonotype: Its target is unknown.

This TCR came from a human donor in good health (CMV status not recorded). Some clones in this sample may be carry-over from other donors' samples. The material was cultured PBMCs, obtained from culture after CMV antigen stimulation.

The CDR3 nucleotides read TGTGCCAGCAGTTCTCGGGACAGCACCTACAATGAGCAGTTCTTC. Protein product: CASSSRDSTYNEQFF. This chain connects TRBV6-2 or TRBV6-3 to TRBJ2-1, with 7 positions matching TRBD1. The CDR3 spans 15 residues. V lost 4 bases and J lost 2; bases outside the gene matches: 5. Germline lookup yields CDR1 MNHEY and CDR2 SVGEGT.